This T cell receptor (beta chain) derives from a study of T-cell memory formation after mild COVID-19. Turning to the study itself: TCR clusters mostly belonged to single donors.

Trimming shortened V by 0 bases and J by 5 bases, and 9 bases separated the two germline ends. The CDR3 runs 13 residues. Germline assignment: CDR1 SGDLS and CDR2 YYNGEE. Employing constant-segment primers, 5'RACE generated TCR alpha and TCR beta cDNA libraries bearing sample barcodes and UMIs. TCRdb called the 5' RACE reads again in MiXCR, with one record for every CDR3 protein. The profile shows 450,000 to 700,000 distinct CDR3 sequences, approximately 18% of them singletons. This chain connects TRBV9 to TRBJ2-7; D is uncertain. This clonotype was obtained from an adult woman who had mild COVID-19 (a few samples of this study predate the infection). Cell type and time point are not known. Sequencing used PBMCs or a T cell subset sorted from them (not recorded which). The CDR3 DNA follows: TGTGCCAGCAGCGTAGGAGGTAGCAACGAGCAGTACTTC. Translation gives CASSVGGSNEQYF.